The clone carrying this T cell receptor beta chain showed up just a few times. This entry is derived from a study of spatial heterogeneity in lung cancer. TCRdb reprocessed the 5' RACE reads with MiXCR, giving one entry per CDR3 protein. The sample lists about 38,000 distinct CDR3 sequences, 4% to 6% occurring once. Sample time point: sample taken at primary tumor resection. Tumor, nontumor lung or frozen PBMC supplied whole RNA that was sequenced unsorted. Patients with untreated early-stage non-small cell lung cancer, numbering roughly 69, were the donors. Sequenced here: PBMCs, sampled at surgery. This TCR was sampled from a female donor with early-stage non-small cell lung cancer.

The CDR3 DNA reads TGTGCCAGCAGCTCACCGGGACGGGGTGAAAAACTGTTTTTT. It encodes CASSSPGRGEKLFF. V is TRBV7-9 and J is TRBJ1-4; possibly TRBD1 for D (5 bases). The germline gives CDR1 SEHNR, CDR2 FQNEAQ (reference sequence). The CDR3 is made up of 14 amino acids. V was trimmed by 4 bases and J by 7 bases, leaving 13 bases between them.